This passage covers 9 T cell receptor beta chains from one sample sequenced in a study of radiotherapy plus CTLA-4 blockade in lung cancer. Generated by immunoSEQ multiplex PCR, the TCRdb table keeps only in-frame clones and is missing some. The sample shows about 95,000 clones, approximately 83% of them seen only once. The source material was peripheral blood, sampled from a patient treated with radiotherapy plus ipilimumab. These receptors were obtained from a human donor with non-small cell lung cancer who had stable disease on radiotherapy plus ipilimumab.

The chain combines TRBV7-9 with TRBJ1-6; 7 positions match TRBD1. The V gene end was trimmed by 3 bases and the J gene end by 8 bases; junction bases not matched to a gene: 7. The V gene's germline CDR1 is SEHNR and CDR2 FQNEAQ (reference sequence). The CDR3 totals 15 residues. CDR3 sequence reads: CASSFHRGRDSPLHF. The CDR3 coding sequence is TGTGCCAGCAGCTTTCACAGGGGAAGGGATTCACCCCTCCACTTT.

The chain employs TRBV28 and TRBJ2-1; D perhaps matches TRBD2 (6 bases). Germline-derived CDR1 and CDR2 are MDHEN and SYDVKM. Between the trimmed V and J ends, which lost 8 bases and 2 bases, there was a span of 13 bases. CDR3 length equals 14 residues. Here the CDR3 reads CASWGVNAYNEQFF. For the CDR3, the DNA is TGTGCCAGCTGGGGGGTAAATGCCTACAATGAGCAGTTCTTC.

This chain joins TRBV10-3 and TRBJ1-1, with D possibly TRBD1 on 5 matching bases. The V gene's germline CDR1 is ENHRY and CDR2 SYGVKD. This CDR3 spans 13 amino acids. Deletions cut 0 bases from V and 4 bases from J, with 6 bases between. The CDR3 here is CAISESTATEAFF. The CDR3 DNA follows: TGTGCCATCAGTGAGTCGACAGCCACTGAAGCTTTCTTT.

The count of this clone is one. This rearrangement joins TRBV7-3 to TRBJ2-7; either TRBD1 or TRBD2 may supply D (5 bases each). The CDR3 runs to 15 residues. The ends were cut back, 4 bases at V and 3 bases at J, with 16 bases in the middle. Germline CDR1 and CDR2: SGHTA and FQGTGA. The CDR3 reads CASSSEGRDNYEQYF. In DNA, the CDR3 is TGTGCCAGCAGCTCTGAGGGCAGGGATAACTACGAGCAGTACTTC.

This chain joins TRBV5-1 and TRBJ2-5, with 11 bases that match TRBD2. The J segment lost 5 bases and the V segment lost 1 base, leaving 4 bases of the junction unmatched. Germline CDR1 is SGHRS and CDR2 is YFSETQ. The CDR3 runs to 15 residues. CDR3 DNA sequence: TGCGCCAGCAGCTTGAGGGCTAGCGGGGGGGAGACCCAGTACTTC. Its translation is CASSLRASGGETQYF.

The rearrangement uses TRBV6-5 and TRBJ1-5; the D is unclear. Germline V lookup: CDR1 MNHEY, CDR2 SVGAGI. Deletions cut 7 bases from V and 6 bases from J, with 19 bases between. The length of the CDR3 is 15 residues. The CDR3 coding sequence is TGTGCCAGCAATCTTGCCTCCGGGTTGGGTCAGCCCCAGCATTTT. Amino acids: CASNLASGLGQPQHF.

The chain joins TRBV5-1 to TRBJ2-5, with 11 bases matching TRBD2. The CDR3 extends over 14 amino acids. CDR1 is SGHRS, CDR2 YFSETQ, per germline. V was clipped by 3 bases and J by 3 bases; unmatched bases: 1. The CDR3 is CASSSTSGKETQYF. CDR3 nucleotide sequence: TGCGCCAGCAGCTCGACTAGCGGGAAAGAGACCCAGTACTTC.

The J gene is TRBJ1-6, the V gene TRBV7-9; no firm D call. Germline CDR1 reads SEHNR; CDR2 reads FQNEAQ (reference sequence). The CDR3 spans 14 residues. Trimming pared 3 bases from V and 15 bases from J, leaving 18 bases between. CDR3 protein: CASSFWHPPEVLHF. In nucleotides, the CDR3 is TGTGCCAGCAGCTTTTGGCATCCGCCCGAGGTCCTCCACTTT.

This sequence joins TRBV5-1 and TRBJ2-2, with 8 bases identical to TRBD2. V gave up 0 bases and J gave up 6 bases; unmatched junction bases: 4. The germline V gene has CDR1 SGHRS and CDR2 YFSETQ. The CDR3 extends over 15 amino acids. Here the CDR3 reads CASSLDGRAAGELFF. The DNA for the CDR3 is TGCGCCAGCAGCTTGGACGGGAGGGCCGCCGGGGAGCTGTTTTTT.